Only one count was recorded for the clone carrying this TCR beta chain. The target antigen is unknown. This sample stems from a study of CD8+ T cells in alopecia areata. Study-level findings and limits: Normal scalp showed lower clonality than lesional scalp, especially alopecia totalis/universalis.

V shed 7 bases and J shed 3 bases, with 28 bases lying between them. The CDR3 sequence is 19 residues long. The germline CDR1 and CDR2 sequences are SGHVS and FQNEAQ. RNA was isolated and reverse transcribed to cDNA, the sequencing template. TCRdb's table, derived via immunoSEQ multiplex PCR, lists solely in-frame clones and lacks some. The table records under 150,000 clones, approximately 60% of them present only once. This TCR was sampled from a human donor in good health. This sequence joins TRBV7-8 and TRBJ2-1; D call uncertain. Sequencing was carried out using CD8+ T cells sorted from blood. The CDR3 DNA reads TGTGCCAGCACCACCCCCAACGTGAGGAGCCAAGCCCACTACAATGAGCAGTTCTTC. Translating it yields CASTTPNVRSQAHYNEQFF.